The rows below give T cell receptor beta chains drawn from one sample of a study of CD8+CD57+ T cells in acquired aplastic anemia. TCRdb re-called the reads through MiXCR, storing one row per CDR3 protein. The data contain approximately 260,000 distinct CDR3 sequences, around 82% of them singletons. Sequencing used sorted CD4+, CD8+, or CD8+CD57+ T cells (not recorded which) from PBMCs. Every receptor here comes from a human donor with aplastic anemia. CDR3s leave out the opening cysteine and the closing phenylalanine or tryptophan. A D gene is named only where the DNA matches it firmly.

len: 12; j_gene: TRBJ1-1; v_gene: TRBV29-1; d_gene: -; CDR3aa: SVEGRSRNTEAF
len: 12; j_gene: TRBJ2-7; v_gene: TRBV7-8; d_gene: -; CDR3aa: ATSIWGAPYEQY
len: 12; j_gene: TRBJ2-3; v_gene: TRBV7-9; d_gene: TRBD1; CDR3aa: ASSPPQGRNTGE
len: 11; j_gene: TRBJ2-3; v_gene: TRBV2; d_gene: -; CDR3aa: ASSEQGYGEQY
len: 11; j_gene: TRBJ2-3; v_gene: TRBV7-9; d_gene: -; CDR3aa: ASSYQSTGGQY
len: 10; j_gene: TRBJ2-3; v_gene: TRBV11-2; d_gene: TRBD2; CDR3aa: ASAGTSFPQY
len: 11; j_gene: TRBJ1-2; v_gene: TRBV5-8; d_gene: -; CDR3aa: ASSSDTGYGYT
len: 13; j_gene: TRBJ1-5; v_gene: TRBV6-5; d_gene: -; CDR3aa: PSSESLAGNQPQH
len: 10; j_gene: TRBJ2-3; v_gene: TRBV7-9; d_gene: -; CDR3aa: ASSLGSSTES
len: 10; j_gene: TRBJ2-7; v_gene: TRBV2; d_gene: -; CDR3aa: ASSEDTYEQY
len: 13; j_gene: TRBJ2-5; v_gene: TRBV25-1; d_gene: -; CDR3aa: ASSEWAGDQETQY
len: 13; j_gene: TRBJ1-6; v_gene: TRBV7-9; d_gene: TRBD1; CDR3aa: ASSPPQGRNTGVH
len: 15; j_gene: TRBJ2-3; v_gene: TRBV2; d_gene: TRBD2; CDR3aa: ASSAFHSGSGADTQY
len: 11; j_gene: TRBJ2-1; v_gene: TRBV7-8; d_gene: -; CDR3aa: ASSLRAGNRLI
len: 13; j_gene: TRBJ2-3; v_gene: TRBV9; d_gene: -; CDR3aa: ASSVDGQGTDEQY
len: 14; j_gene: TRBJ2-5; v_gene: TRBV29-1; d_gene: TRBD1; CDR3aa: SVTTGGSLAGETQY
len: 11; j_gene: TRBJ1-2; v_gene: TRBV5-4; d_gene: -; CDR3aa: ASSYTSAGGYT
len: 12; j_gene: TRBJ2-1; v_gene: TRBV20-1; d_gene: TRBD1; CDR3aa: SARPGQGYNEQF
len: 13; j_gene: TRBJ2-5; v_gene: TRBV7-8; d_gene: TRBD1; CDR3aa: ASSFHPAGTALSY
len: 9; j_gene: TRBJ2-1; v_gene: TRBV7-3; d_gene: -; CDR3aa: ASSLGGQQF
len: 12; j_gene: TRBJ2-7; v_gene: TRBV7-8; d_gene: -; CDR3aa: ASSYVGGTYEQY
len: 13; j_gene: TRBJ1-1; v_gene: TRBV7-9; d_gene: TRBD1; CDR3aa: ASSPRGRENTTFF
len: 12; j_gene: TRBJ1-1; v_gene: TRBV7-2; d_gene: TRBD1; CDR3aa: ASSLAQGATEAF
len: 12; j_gene: TRBJ2-7; v_gene: TRBV12-3/TRBV12-4; d_gene: TRBD2; CDR3aa: ASRAGTSLYEQY